This entry describes one TCR beta chain. Antigen unknown. The sample is drawn from a study of CD8 T cells in ankylosing spondylitis. Regarding the study as a whole: Disease-linked clones, CD8+, were relatively rare in peripheral blood. The study identified a TCR beta motif of fewer than 10 highly homologous variants that appeared characteristic of ankylosing spondylitis blood.

Making use of molecular barcodes, quantitative 5'-RACE generated TCR beta libraries. TCRdb independently ran MiXCR on the 5' RACE reads; one entry per CDR3 protein. This table has some 340,000 distinct CDR3 sequences, roughly 15% appearing once. CDR3 length equals 14 residues. V dropped 2 bases and J dropped 0 bases, with 4 bases sitting between them. Germline V gene sequence: CDR1 WNHNN, CDR2 SYGVQD (reference sequence). The chain uses TRBV10-1 and TRBJ2-2; the D is unclear. This TCR was recovered from a male donor with ankylosing spondylitis or in good health (not recorded which). Sequenced sample: blood, either unsorted or a sorted T cell fraction (not recorded which). CDR3 residues: CASSEGANTGELFF. The CDR3 DNA is TGCGCCAGCAGTGAGGGTGCGAACACCGGGGAGCTGTTTTTT.